This T cell receptor beta chain originates from a study of regulatory T cells in long-lasting Graves disease. Time point here: newly diagnosed GD, antithyroid drugs for less than 3 months. RNA from PBMCs was the source of the TCR library. CDR1 and CDR2 (germline): SGDLS, YYNGEE. V was clipped by 3 bases and J by 7 bases; unmatched bases: 6. CDR3 size: 15 residues. Both iRepertoire HTBI primers and Arm-PCR of CDR3 regions were used to build the TCR beta libraries. TCRdb re-called the multiplex PCR reads with MiXCR, one entry per CDR3 protein. Among under 450,000 distinct CDR3 sequences listed, 16% were seen once. This clonotype was detected a few times. The same data also contributed to another study, on T cells in Graves' hyperthyroidism and ophthalmopathy.

The sample was peripheral blood mononuclear cells (PBMCs), taken at new diagnosis, from a patient treated with antithyroid drugs. The sequence derives from a woman aged 18-35 years with Graves disease. The chain carries TRBV9 and TRBJ1-6; 8 bases are shared with TRBD1. CDR3 loop: CASSDRDRRNSPLHF. CDR3 DNA sequence: TGTGCCAGCAGCGACCGGGACAGGCGAAATTCACCCCTCCACTTT.